Listed below are T cell receptor beta chains from one sample, sequenced in a study of blood T cell repertoires in COVID-19. Clones were sequenced by immunoSEQ multiplex PCR, and TCRdb holds only the in-frame ones, with some missing. The sample includes 60,000 to 85,000 clones, approximately 75% of them seen just once. The specimen sequenced was peripheral blood. The receptor set was obtained from a woman in her sixties or seventies with acute or convalescent COVID-19. The CDR3 runs from the conserved cysteine through the conserved F or W. A D gene is named only where the DNA matches it firmly. Clone size is not always given. Where it is, it says once, few, many or a class for expanded clones.

D gene: NA; clone size: NA; V gene: TRBV4-2; J gene: TRBJ2-3; CDR3 protein: CASSQDITGLTATDTQYF; CDR3 DNA: TGTGCCAGCAGCCAAGATATAACGGGACTCACCGCCACAGATACGCAGTATTTT
D gene: TRBD1; clone size: NA; V gene: TRBV7-8; J gene: TRBJ2-1; CDR3 protein: CASSLRMGQGGYNEQFF; CDR3 DNA: TGTGCCAGCAGCTTACGAATGGGACAGGGGGGTTACAATGAGCAGTTCTTC
D gene: TRBD2; clone size: NA; V gene: TRBV18; J gene: TRBJ2-3; CDR3 protein: CASSPAGAGGAGTDTQYF; CDR3 DNA: TGTGCCAGCTCACCTGCGGGGGCCGGGGGGGCCGGGACAGATACGCAGTATTTT
D gene: TRBD1; clone size: NA; V gene: TRBV7-8; J gene: TRBJ2-2; CDR3 protein: CASSSEPGQGATGELFF; CDR3 DNA: TGTGCCAGCAGCTCGGAACCGGGACAGGGGGCGACCGGGGAGCTGTTTTTT
D gene: NA; clone size: NA; V gene: TRBV6-6; J gene: TRBJ1-3; CDR3 protein: CASSPGGTPSSGNTIYF; CDR3 DNA: TGTGCCAGCAGTCCCGGGGGGACACCGAGCTCTGGAAACACCATATATTTT
D gene: TRBD1; clone size: NA; V gene: TRBV5-6; J gene: TRBJ1-5; CDR3 protein: CASSLGGQGSYQPQHF; CDR3 DNA: TGTGCCAGCAGCTTGGGGGGACAGGGGTCGTATCAGCCCCAGCATTTT
D gene: TRBD1; clone size: NA; V gene: TRBV18; J gene: TRBJ1-1; CDR3 protein: CASSPLTGQGDTEAFF; CDR3 DNA: TGTGCCAGCTCACCACTCACGGGACAGGGGGACACTGAAGCTTTCTTT
D gene: TRBD2; clone size: NA; V gene: TRBV7-2; J gene: TRBJ2-5; CDR3 protein: CASSLFSGAGGETQYF; CDR3 DNA: TGTGCCAGCAGCTTATTTAGCGGGGCCGGTGGGGAGACCCAGTACTTC
D gene: NA; clone size: few; V gene: TRBV7-2; J gene: TRBJ2-5; CDR3 protein: CASSLVGTSGRGQETQYF; CDR3 DNA: TGTGCCAGCAGCTTAGTGGGGACGAGTGGGCGGGGACAAGAGACCCAGTACTTC
D gene: TRBD2; clone size: NA; V gene: TRBV14; J gene: TRBJ2-1; CDR3 protein: CASSQAAGGPNEQFF; CDR3 DNA: TGTGCCAGCAGCCAAGCAGCGGGGGGCCCCAATGAGCAGTTCTTC
D gene: TRBD1; clone size: NA; V gene: TRBV14; J gene: TRBJ2-3; CDR3 protein: CASSPLPGQGPTDTQYF; CDR3 DNA: TGTGCCAGCAGCCCCTTACCGGGACAGGGTCCCACAGATACGCAGTATTTT
D gene: TRBD1; clone size: NA; V gene: TRBV7-8; J gene: TRBJ2-3; CDR3 protein: CASSGRDRDTDTQYF; CDR3 DNA: TGTGCCAGCAGCGGTCGGGACAGGGACACAGATACGCAGTATTTT
D gene: NA; clone size: few; V gene: TRBV5-1; J gene: TRBJ1-2; CDR3 protein: CASSLLGARYGYTF; CDR3 DNA: TGCGCCAGCAGCTTGCTAGGGGCCAGGTATGGCTACACCTTC
D gene: NA; clone size: few; V gene: TRBV25-1; J gene: TRBJ1-6; CDR3 protein: CASSGQGNSPLHF; CDR3 DNA: TGTGCCAGCAGTGGGCAGGGGAATTCACCCCTCCACTTT
D gene: TRBD2; clone size: NA; V gene: TRBV29-1; J gene: TRBJ2-5; CDR3 protein: CSVVGGLGETQYF; CDR3 DNA: TGCAGCGTCGTCGGGGGGTTAGGCGAGACCCAGTACTTC
D gene: TRBD1; clone size: NA; V gene: TRBV28; J gene: TRBJ2-7; CDR3 protein: CASSRRVTGAEQYF; CDR3 DNA: TGTGCCAGCAGTCGACGAGTAACAGGGGCCGAGCAGTACTTC
D gene: NA; clone size: NA; V gene: TRBV11-2; J gene: TRBJ1-3; CDR3 protein: CASSLLTPSGNTIYF; CDR3 DNA: TGTGCCAGCAGCTTGCTCACACCCTCTGGAAACACCATATATTTT
D gene: TRBD1; clone size: NA; V gene: TRBV2; J gene: TRBJ2-2; CDR3 protein: CAGQGTGELFF; CDR3 DNA: TGTGCCGGACAGGGAACCGGGGAGCTGTTTTTT
D gene: NA; clone size: few; V gene: TRBV15; J gene: TRBJ2-7; CDR3 protein: CATSRTQGQQYF; CDR3 DNA: TGTGCCACCAGCAGAACGCAGGGTCAGCAGTACTTC
D gene: NA; clone size: NA; V gene: TRBV3-1/TRBV3-2; J gene: TRBJ1-2; CDR3 protein: CASSQVQGSDGYTF; CDR3 DNA: TGTGCCAGCAGCCAAGTACAGGGTAGCGATGGCTACACCTTC
D gene: NA; clone size: NA; V gene: TRBV2; J gene: TRBJ2-4; CDR3 protein: CASSLLAKNIQYF; CDR3 DNA: TGTGCCAGCAGCCTCTTAGCCAAAAACATTCAGTACTTC
D gene: TRBD2; clone size: NA; V gene: TRBV7-9; J gene: TRBJ2-3; CDR3 protein: CASSSTRGGRADTQYF; CDR3 DNA: TGTGCCAGCAGCTCCACGCGGGGGGGCCGGGCAGATACGCAGTATTTT
D gene: NA; clone size: NA; V gene: TRBV5-8; J gene: TRBJ2-7; CDR3 protein: CADPPPGLATYEQYF; CDR3 DNA: TGTGCCGACCCCCCCCCGGGACTCGCTACCTACGAGCAGTACTTC
D gene: TRBD1; clone size: NA; V gene: TRBV7-2; J gene: TRBJ2-7; CDR3 protein: CASSTNRGEQYF; CDR3 DNA: TGTGCCAGCAGCACCAACAGGGGCGAGCAGTACTTC
D gene: TRBD1; clone size: NA; V gene: TRBV6-9; J gene: TRBJ1-4; CDR3 protein: CASSYLTGTLEKLFF; CDR3 DNA: TGTGCCAGCAGTTATCTGACAGGGACTTTGGAAAAACTGTTTTTT
D gene: NA; clone size: NA; V gene: TRBV2; J gene: TRBJ1-5; CDR3 protein: CASTWGGRQPQHF; CDR3 DNA: TGTGCCAGCACGTGGGGGGGGAGGCAGCCCCAGCATTTT
D gene: NA; clone size: NA; V gene: TRBV7-7; J gene: TRBJ2-1; CDR3 protein: CASSSGRENEQFF; CDR3 DNA: TGTGCTAGCAGCTCTGGTCGGGAGAATGAGCAGTTCTTC
D gene: NA; clone size: NA; V gene: TRBV2; J gene: TRBJ1-4; CDR3 protein: CASSNGPGGYGVLEKLFF; CDR3 DNA: TGTGCCAGCAGCAATGGACCGGGGGGCTACGGGGTGTTGGAAAAACTGTTTTTT
D gene: TRBD1; clone size: NA; V gene: TRBV9; J gene: TRBJ2-3; CDR3 protein: CASSARQGFPTDTQYF; CDR3 DNA: TGTGCCAGCAGCGCCCGACAGGGGTTCCCCACAGATACGCAGTATTTT
D gene: TRBD2; clone size: NA; V gene: TRBV24-1; J gene: TRBJ2-5; CDR3 protein: CATSDPRGGQETQYF; CDR3 DNA: TGTGCCACCAGTGATCCCCGGGGGGGCCAAGAGACCCAGTACTTC
D gene: TRBD1; clone size: NA; V gene: TRBV3-1/TRBV3-2; J gene: TRBJ1-2; CDR3 protein: CASSLGTGALLYGYTF; CDR3 DNA: TGTGCCAGCAGCCTTGGGACAGGGGCTCTACTGTATGGCTACACCTTC
D gene: NA; clone size: NA; V gene: TRBV29-1; J gene: TRBJ1-4; CDR3 protein: CSVEHGGGEKLFF; CDR3 DNA: TGCAGCGTTGAGCACGGCGGGGGCGAAAAACTGTTTTTT
D gene: TRBD1; clone size: NA; V gene: TRBV5-5; J gene: TRBJ1-1; CDR3 protein: CASSSGTGGRNTEAFF; CDR3 DNA: TGTGCCAGCAGCTCCGGGACAGGGGGCAGGAACACTGAAGCTTTCTTT
D gene: NA; clone size: once; V gene: TRBV10-3; J gene: TRBJ1-1; CDR3 protein: CAISASSVEAFF; CDR3 DNA: TGTGCCATCAGTGCTTCTTCCGTAGAAGCTTTCTTT
D gene: NA; clone size: NA; V gene: TRBV2; J gene: TRBJ2-1; CDR3 protein: CASSEAGGPYNEQFF; CDR3 DNA: TGTGCCAGCAGTGAAGCGGGGGGGCCTTACAATGAGCAGTTCTTC
D gene: NA; clone size: NA; V gene: TRBV9; J gene: TRBJ2-6; CDR3 protein: CASSPYSGANVLTF; CDR3 DNA: TGTGCCAGCAGCCCCTACTCTGGGGCCAACGTCCTGACTTTC
D gene: NA; clone size: NA; V gene: TRBV27; J gene: TRBJ2-1; CDR3 protein: CASTRAGFGNEQFF; CDR3 DNA: TGTGCCAGCACCCGGGCGGGTTTTGGCAATGAGCAGTTCTTC